This section outlines one TCR beta chain sequence together with its context. Antigen specificity is unknown. This specimen comes from a study of cytomegalovirus exposure and HLA in healthy donors. Study results and caveats: According to an earlier analysis, most TCR beta V segments yielded productive rearrangements about 90% or about 30% of the time.

The CDR3 contains 16 residues. Germline V CDR1 and CDR2: MNHEY, SMNVEV (reference sequence). V was shortened by 5 bases and J by 6 bases, with 20 bases between the two germline ends. It was with 60 Vbeta and 13 Jbeta primers that the PCR ran. Only in-frame clones appear in the TCRdb table, and some are missing; sequencing was by immunoSEQ multiplex PCR. The table records over 150,000 clones, about four fifths of them present only once. This rearrangement joins TRBV27 to TRBJ2-4; possible D gene TRBD1, 5 bases. Sequencing was done on a sample of PBMCs. The sequence came from a young man in good health and CMV-seropositive. The CDR3 DNA reads TGTGCCAGCAGTCCAGGACAAACAAGCCGACCAAACATTCAGTACTTC. Translated, it gives CASSPGQTSRPNIQYF.